Presented here are 22 T cell receptor beta chains from one specimen sequenced in a study of T-cell reconstitution after alpha-beta-depleted transplantation in children (dated by TCRdb to about 2016). The library was generated by PCR. Sequencing instrument: Illumina HiSeq 2500. Molecular barcoding was employed in the preparation of TCR libraries, with unique molecular identifiers being used to normalize TCRbeta repertoire quantification. In TCRdb, the public reads were trimmed at Q25 with fastp and aligned with MiXCR, with productive beta chains retained. Every distinct CDR3 protein forms one entry, paired with its most common genes and DNA. The sample table contains some 280,000 distinct CDR3 sequences; only one count was recorded for 9.5% to 10% of them. The top ten clones comprise over 9% of the sample. The specimen comprised PBMCs from the stem cell graft donor, sampled from the stem cell graft. The source is a human donor who donated a stem cell graft to a child with SCID.

The gene calls are TRBV27 and TRBJ1-1; D uncertain. This CDR3 region has 12 residues. V lost 3 bases to trimming and J lost 10 bases, with 12 bases between them. From germline, CDR1 is MNHEY and CDR2 SMNVEV (reference sequence). This chain's CDR3 is CASSFRGEGAFF. The CDR3 DNA is TGTGCCAGCAGTTTTCGGGGAGAGGGAGCTTTCTTT.

This clonotype was picked up many times. The J gene is TRBJ2-3, the V gene TRBV7-9; maybe TRBD1 (6 bases). Germline V gene data show CDR1 as SEHNR and CDR2 as FQNEAQ (reference sequence). V lost 5 bases and J 2 bases, leaving 11 bases between the germline ends. This CDR3 is 14 amino acids long. As DNA, the CDR3 is TGTGCCAGCAGCCCGACAGGATACACAGATACGCAGTATTTT. Translation: CASSPTGYTDTQYF.

This clonotype has ten or more counts. This chain connects TRBV25-1 to TRBJ2-1, with TRBD1 matching 7 bases. The CDR3 contains 16 residues. Germline values: CDR1 MGHDK, CDR2 SYGVNS. J lost 9 bases, V lost 6 bases, and 17 bases had no gene match. The CDR3: CASSTGGENRGSEQFF. The CDR3, as DNA: TGTGCCAGCAGCACCGGCGGAGAAAACAGGGGCTCTGAGCAGTTCTTC.

Ten or more counts support this clonotype. The V and J genes are TRBV2 and TRBJ2-5; 7 nucleotides match TRBD2. This CDR3 is 14 amino acids long. CDR1 is SNHLY and CDR2 is FYNNEI in the germline V gene. V was clipped by 6 bases and J by 1 base; unmatched bases: 5. CDR3 loop: CASRRLALQETQYF. The CDR3 DNA follows: TGTGCCAGCAGAAGACTAGCCCTCCAAGAGACCCAGTACTTC.

This clonotype was counted at least ten times. The chain carries TRBV20-1 and TRBJ2-1; TRBD2 matches 11 bases. The trim removed 6 bases at V and 8 bases at J, leaving 6 bases unmatched. The CDR3 is 13 amino acids. CDR1 and CDR2 (germline): DFQATT, SNEGSKA (reference sequence). CDR3 in amino acids: CSAPTSGGDEQFF. In DNA form, the CDR3 reads TGCAGTGCGCCTACTAGCGGGGGCGATGAGCAGTTCTTC.

This clonotype appeared a few times. The rearrangement links TRBV20-1 to TRBJ1-4, with D possibly TRBD1 on 6 matching bases. Trimming shortened V by 4 bases and J by 5 bases, and 14 bases separated the two germline ends. Germline V gene sequence: CDR1 DFQATT, CDR2 SNEGSKA (reference sequence). The CDR3 has 14 residues. The CDR3 here is CSATGGQGNEKLFF. The CDR3 DNA sequence: TGCAGTGCTACCGGAGGCCAGGGGAATGAAAAACTGTTTTTT.

In its sample, this clonotype was seen a few times. The chain links TRBV15 to TRBJ2-3, with D perhaps TRBD2 (5 bases). Trimming left V 3 bases short and J 0 bases short, with 10 bases between. The CDR3 runs to 15 residues. The germline V gene has CDR1 LNHNV and CDR2 YYDKDF (reference sequence). The CDR3 DNA reads as TGTGCCACCAGCAGGGCTAGGAGGAGCACAGATACGCAGTATTTT. This sequence encodes CATSRARRSTDTQYF. Full variable domain (remainder filled in from reference TRBV15 and TRBJ2-3): DAMVIQNPRYQVTQFGKPVTLSCSQTLNHNVMYWYQQKSSQAPKLLFHYYDKDFNNEADTPDNFQSRRPNTSFCFLDIRSPGLGDTAMYLCATSRARRSTDTQYFGPGTRLTVL.

This clonotype occurred a few times. V is TRBV5-8 and J is TRBJ1-1; 7 bases line up with TRBD1. V shed 0 bases and J 12 bases; nucleotides not matched to a gene: 8. Germline V lookup: CDR1 SGHTS, CDR2 YDEGEE. The CDR3 is made up of 13 amino acids. The CDR3 region has the DNA TGTGCCAGCAGCTTGGGACCCGGGACAGCTCCTTTCTTT. The encoded protein is CASSLGPGTAPFF.

This clonotype was detected only a few times. V gene TRBV4-1 combines with J gene TRBJ1-1; D not certain. Trimming removed 3 bases from V and 5 bases from J, with 16 bases in between. Germline CDR1 and CDR2: MGHRA and YSYEKL. The CDR3 spans 15 residues. The CDR3 DNA is TGCGCCAGCAGCCATCGATCCGGAGAATGGACTGAAGCTTTCTTT. Its translation: CASSHRSGEWTEAFF.

The chain uses TRBV20-1 and TRBJ1-1; TRBD1 might be the D (5 bases). V was pared by 6 bases and J by 4 bases, with 21 bases between. The germline V gene has CDR1 DFQATT and CDR2 SNEGSKA (reference sequence). The CDR3 has 15 residues. The CDR3 sequence: CSAGVPDRQGTEAFF. CDR3 nucleotides: TGCAGTGCAGGAGTCCCTGACCGCCAGGGCACTGAAGCTTTCTTT.

The chain is built from TRBV20-1 and TRBJ1-5; 8 nucleotides agree with TRBD1. The germline CDR1 and CDR2 sequences are DFQATT and SNEGSKA (reference sequence). CDR3 length: 13 amino acids. V shed 4 bases, J shed 7 bases, and the junction held 6 bases outside the gene matches. CDR3 region: CSATSGGSQPQHF. In nucleotides, the CDR3 is TGCAGTGCTACCTCAGGGGGCTCGCAGCCCCAGCATTTT.

There are a few counts of this clonotype. The CDR3 reads CASRRDLGEKLFF. The CDR3 DNA reads as TGCGCCAGCAGAAGGGATCTCGGTGAAAAACTGTTTTTT. This chain uses TRBV5-1 with TRBJ1-4; D remains ambiguous. Trimming stripped 5 bases from V and 7 bases from J, with 12 bases between. CDR1 and CDR2 (germline): SGHRS, YFSETQ. The length of the CDR3 is 13 residues.

This clonotype was seen only a few times. The chain joins TRBV7-2 to TRBJ1-3; D may be TRBD1 (6 bases). V dropped 4 bases and J dropped 5 bases, with 18 bases sitting between them. CDR1 and CDR2 from the germline V gene are SGHTA and FQGNSA. This CDR3 comprises 16 residues. The CDR3 DNA sequence: TGTGCCAGCAGCTCCGGGGGTCGGGGGGCGAGAAACACCATATATTTT. Amino acids: CASSSGGRGARNTIYF.

The chain combines TRBV5-1 with TRBJ2-1; 10 bases are a match to TRBD1. V was pared by 7 bases and J by 5 bases, with 6 bases of the junction left unmatched. Germline CDR1 SGHRS, CDR2 YFSETQ. The CDR3 sequence is 14 residues long. The CDR3: CASQWTGGDNEQFF. The CDR3 bases are TGCGCCAGCCAATGGACAGGGGGAGACAATGAGCAGTTCTTC. The whole variable domain, filled in from reference TRBV5-1 and TRBJ2-1, reads KAGVTQTPRYLIKTRGQQVTLSCSPISGHRSVSWYQQTPGQGLQFLFEYFSETQRNKGNFPGRFSGRQFSNSRSEMNVSTLELGDSALYLCASQWTGGDNEQFFGPGTRLTVL.

This clonotype was detected a few times. The rearrangement links TRBV12-3 or TRBV12-4 to TRBJ1-5, with D perhaps matching TRBD1 (5 bases). The CDR3 totals 14 residues. V shed 6 bases and J shed 3 bases, with 12 bases lying between them. The CDR3 region is CASSPGPTNQPQHF. The CDR3 region has the DNA TGTGCCAGCAGCCCGGGACCCACCAATCAGCCCCAGCATTTT.

In its sample, this clonotype was seen a few times. V and J are TRBV7-9 and TRBJ2-1; D might be TRBD2 (5 bases). The CDR3 runs to 15 residues. CDR1 and CDR2 from the germline V gene are SEHNR and FQNEAQ (reference sequence). V was trimmed by 3 bases and J by 0 bases, leaving 9 bases between them. The chain's CDR3 is CASSFGESSYNEQFF. CDR3 DNA: TGTGCCAGCAGCTTTGGGGAGAGCTCCTACAATGAGCAGTTCTTC. Combining the CDR3 with reference TRBV7-9 and TRBJ2-1 gives the whole variable domain DTGVSQNPRHKITKRGQNVTFRCDPISEHNRLYWYRQTLGQGPEFLTYFQNEAQLEKSRLLSDRFSAERPKGSFSTLEIQRTEQGDSAMYLCASSFGESSYNEQFFGPGTRLTVL.

This clonotype was counted between two and nine times. The gene calls are TRBV29-1 and TRBJ2-3; the D is unclear. This CDR3 has 15 amino acids. Germline CDR1 and CDR2: SQVTM and ANQGSEA. Trimming took 4 bases from V and 2 from J, leaving 16 bases between them. CDR3 nucleotide sequence: TGCAGCGTTGCGGCCCAGACCAAAGCCACAGATACGCAGTATTTT. Its translation is CSVAAQTKATDTQYF.

This clonotype was observed many times. V is TRBV11-2 and J is TRBJ2-3; D unresolved. Germline V CDR1 and CDR2: SGHAT, FQNNGV. V gave up 1 base and J gave up 0 bases, with 2 bases separating them. The CDR3 totals 13 residues. CDR3 in DNA: TGTGCCAGCAGCTTAGTGAGCACAGATACGCAGTATTTT. Residues: CASSLVSTDTQYF.

This chain joins TRBV7-6 and TRBJ2-1; D is uncertain. In germline, CDR1 is SGHVS, CDR2 FNYEAQ. This CDR3 contains 17 residues. Trimming pared 1 base from V and 3 bases from J, leaving 16 bases between. CDR3 sequence: CASSLDIGITLYNEQFF. CDR3 coding DNA: TGTGCCAGCAGCTTAGACATAGGGATAACCCTCTACAATGAGCAGTTCTTC.

This chain joins TRBV6-6 and TRBJ2-5; D not resolved. Trimming shortened V by 1 base and J by 0 bases, and 0 bases separated the two germline ends. Germline V CDR1 and CDR2: MNHNY, SVGAGI (reference sequence). The CDR3 consists of 12 residues. CDR3 protein: CASSYYQETQYF. The CDR3 DNA sequence: TGTGCCAGCAGTTACTACCAAGAGACCCAGTACTTC.

At least ten counts were recorded for this clonotype. The chain carries TRBV27 and TRBJ1-5; D is undetermined. The germline gives CDR1 MNHEY, CDR2 SMNVEV (reference sequence). The length of the CDR3 is 16 residues. The V gene lost 2 bases and the J gene lost 5 bases, with 16 bases spanning the gap. The CDR3: CASSLRAISGDQPQHF. CDR3 in DNA: TGTGCCAGCAGTTTACGGGCGATTTCAGGTGATCAGCCCCAGCATTTT.

In its sample, this clonotype was seen a few times. This chain links TRBV27 with TRBJ2-1; unclear D gene. Trimming pared 10 bases from V and 4 bases from J, leaving 11 bases between. This CDR3 has 12 amino acids. In germline, CDR1 is MNHEY, CDR2 SMNVEV (reference sequence). The CDR3, as DNA: TGTGCCACCAGGCCCGGTTACAATGAGCAGTTCTTC. Amino acids: CATRPGYNEQFF.